This TCR beta chain was profiled in a study of technical replicates of blood from a handful of donors. The CDR3 runs 13 residues. Trimming left V 2 bases short and J 7 bases short, with 9 bases between. Germline V gene lookup returns CDR1 MNHNY and CDR2 SVGAGI (reference sequence). Only in-frame clones appear in the TCRdb table, and some are missing; sequencing was by immunoSEQ multiplex PCR. The sample carries more than 10,000 clones, about 94% recorded once. The rearrangement uses TRBV6-6 and TRBJ1-5; D uncertain. The TCR was taken from a human donor in good health. The sequencing input was PBMCs. CDR3 residues: CASSYTGEQPQHF. In nucleotides, the CDR3 is TGTGCCAGCAGTTACACGGGAGAGCAGCCCCAGCATTTT.